Presented here are 22 T cell receptor beta chains from one specimen sequenced in a study of shared clonotypes between healthy human individuals. As defined, naive CD8 cells were CD45RO-negative and positively selected for CCR7, with terminally differentiated effector memory CD45RA+ cells excluded. Libraries were prepared by immunoSEQ multiplex PCR; TCRdb keeps only in-frame clonotypes and omits some of them. The sample records 550,000 to 750,000 clones, 92% being singletons. The specimen was naive CD8+ T cells sorted from blood. The origin of the receptors is a man aged 25-45 years in good health.

Worth noting for this clone: At the DNA level, this CDR3 is encoded by other sequences in the same sample as well. This chain links TRBV25-1 with TRBJ2-1; no clear D gene. With 4 bases removed from V and 7 bases from J, the gap between germline ends came to 5 bases. The CDR3 is 11 amino acids. Germline CDR1 is MGHDK and CDR2 is SYGVNS. CDR3 coding DNA: TGTGCCAGCAGTGTGGGAAATGAGCAGTTCTTC. Amino acid sequence: CASSVGNEQFF. The full variable domain, its missing parts supplied by reference TRBV25-1 and TRBJ2-1, is EADIYQTPRYLVIGTGKKITLECSQTMGHDKMYWYQQDPGMELHLIHYSYGVNSTEKGDLSSESTVSRIRTEHFPLTLESARPSHTSQYLCASSVGNEQFFGPGTRLTVL.

The chain links TRBV11-2 to TRBJ2-5; D ambiguous. Trimming cost V 0 bases and J 4 bases, with 18 bases left between them. Germline V CDR1 and CDR2: SGHAT, FQNNGV. This CDR3 spans 17 amino acids. CDR3: CASSLELSIHWGETQYF. The CDR3 region has the DNA TGTGCCAGCAGCTTAGAATTGTCTATCCATTGGGGAGAGACCCAGTACTTC.

The V and J genes are TRBV7-9 and TRBJ2-7, with 8 positions matching TRBD2. This CDR3 spans 16 amino acids. Looked up from germline, CDR1 is SEHNR and CDR2 is FQNEAQ (reference sequence). V gave up 1 base and J gave up 4 bases; unmatched junction bases: 9. CDR3 in DNA: TGTGCCAGCAGCTTAGTAACGGGAGGGCCTGTTTACGAGCAGTACTTC. This sequence encodes CASSLVTGGPVYEQYF.

The gene calls are TRBV7-7 and TRBJ2-7; D could derive from TRBD1 or TRBD2 (5 bases each). CDR1 and CDR2 from the germline V gene are SSHAT and FNYEAQ (reference sequence). The CDR3 has 17 residues. V dropped 5 bases and J dropped 0 bases, with 20 bases sitting between them. The CDR3 bases are TGTGCCAGCAGCCCCTTAACCGGGACGGTGAGCTCCTACGAGCAGTACTTC. As protein: CASSPLTGTVSSYEQYF.

DNA of the CDR3: TGCGCCAGCAGCCAGATCAGCTCGGGACAGGGGGCTGGGGAGCAGTACTTC. This sequence encodes CASSQISSGQGAGEQYF. V gene TRBV4-1 combines with J gene TRBJ2-7; 12 positions agree with TRBD1. The CDR3 extends over 17 amino acids. V lost 3 bases, J lost 7 bases, and 13 bases stayed unmatched. CDR1 is MGHRA and CDR2 is YSYEKL in the germline V gene.

The rearrangement links TRBV11-2 to TRBJ2-7; TRBD1 matches 8 bases. CDR3 length: 14 residues. Germline CDR1 is SGHAT and CDR2 is FQNNGV. J lost 5 bases, V lost 5 bases, and 8 bases had no gene match. The CDR3 DNA follows: TGTGCCAGCAGCCGACTCAACAGGGGGGACGAGCAGTACTTC. The encoded protein is CASSRLNRGDEQYF.

This chain links TRBV2 with TRBJ2-2; D is perhaps TRBD1 (6 bases). V lost 2 bases and J 6 bases, leaving 16 bases between the germline ends. The CDR3 consists of 16 residues. CDR1 is SNHLY, CDR2 FYNNEI, per germline. CDR3 protein: CASSELQGLYAGELFF. The CDR3 DNA reads TGTGCCAGCAGTGAACTCCAGGGGTTGTATGCCGGGGAGCTGTTTTTT.

The chain uses TRBV7-9 and TRBJ2-2, with D hard to call. V lost 0 bases to trimming and J lost 2 bases, with 7 bases between them. Germline V CDR1 and CDR2: SEHNR, FQNEAQ (reference sequence). This CDR3 spans 15 amino acids. CDR3 in DNA: TGTGCCAGCAGCTTAGCTAGTCTCAACACCGGGGAGCTGTTTTTT. This encodes CASSLASLNTGELFF.

To note about this clone: Within the sample, other DNA sequences also encode this same CDR3. This chain connects TRBV9 to TRBJ1-1, with D possibly being TRBD1 (5 bases). The CDR3 loop spans 13 amino acids. The germline V and J ends were trimmed by 0 bases and 4 bases, with 7 bases remaining between them. The germline V gene has CDR1 SGDLS and CDR2 YYNGEE. CDR3 in amino acids: CASSVVTGTEAFF. The CDR3, as DNA: TGTGCCAGCAGCGTAGTAACAGGCACTGAAGCTTTCTTT.

The chain employs TRBV29-1 and TRBJ2-7; the D gene is possibly TRBD2 (7 bases). Trimming removed 4 bases at V and 0 bases at J, with 16 bases between. The CDR3 covers 15 residues. In germline, CDR1 is SQVTM, CDR2 ANQGSEA. CDR3 sequence (DNA): TGCAGCGTTGCGGGGGGCACCCAGAGCTCCTACGAGCAGTACTTC. Its protein product is CSVAGGTQSSYEQYF.

The chain joins TRBV5-4 to TRBJ2-1, with D possibly matching TRBD1 (6 bases). Germline V gene sequence: CDR1 SGHNT, CDR2 YYREEE (reference sequence). The CDR3 runs 15 residues. Trimming took 1 base from V and 4 from J, leaving 12 bases between them. CDR3 in amino acids: CASSLSGQGYNEQFF. The CDR3 nucleotides read TGTGCCAGCAGCTTGTCCGGTCAGGGGTACAATGAGCAGTTCTTC.

The genes are TRBV7-9 and TRBJ2-2; 10 nucleotides line up with TRBD1. CDR3 size: 15 residues. V lost 5 bases to trimming and J lost 6 bases; unmatched junction nucleotides: 6. Germline V gene lookup returns CDR1 SEHNR and CDR2 FQNEAQ (reference sequence). CDR3 sequence reads: CASSQWTGGPGELFF. CDR3 coding DNA: TGTGCCAGCAGCCAATGGACAGGGGGTCCCGGGGAGCTGTTTTTT.

The rearrangement joins TRBV30 to TRBJ2-7; TRBD2 is a possible D gene (6 bases). The V gene's germline CDR1 is GTSNPN and CDR2 SVGIG (reference sequence). The CDR3 has 13 amino acids. The V end lost 5 bases, the J end lost 2 bases, and 13 bases lay between the germline ends. The DNA for the CDR3 is TGTGCCTGGGGGGGGTGGAAAACCTACGAGCAGTACTTC. It specifies CAWGGWKTYEQYF. Full variable domain (outside the CDR3, taken from reference TRBV30 and TRBJ2-7): SQTIHQWPATLVQPVGSPLSLECTVEGTSNPNLYWYRQAAGRGLQLLFYSVGIGQISSEVPQNLSASRPQDRQFILSSKKLLLSDSGFYLCAWGGWKTYEQYFGPGTRLTVT.

The chain employs TRBV6-1 and TRBJ2-7; no definite D call. Trimming stripped 4 bases from V and 0 bases from J, with 7 bases between. The CDR3 length is 13 residues. Germline V lookup: CDR1 MNHNS, CDR2 SASEGT. The CDR3: CASSVAVSYEQYF. DNA for the CDR3: TGTGCCAGCAGTGTGGCGGTCTCCTACGAGCAGTACTTC.

This chain connects TRBV27 to TRBJ2-1, with 11 bases that match TRBD2. The trim removed 7 bases at V and 6 bases at J, leaving 14 bases unmatched. This CDR3 contains 17 residues. Per germline, CDR1 MNHEY and CDR2 SMNVEV (reference sequence). The CDR3 DNA reads as TGTGCCAGCAAGTGGGGATCCGGACTAGCGGGCCCCAATGAGCAGTTCTTC. Amino acid sequence: CASKWGSGLAGPNEQFF.

DNA of the CDR3: TGTGCCAGTACCGACCCTCGGGGGAATCAGCCCCAGCATTTT. Protein product: CASTDPRGNQPQHF. The V gene is TRBV19, the J gene TRBJ1-5; possible D gene TRBD1, 5 bases. The CDR3 length is 14 residues. V was pared by 7 bases and J by 4 bases, with 14 bases between. Germline values: CDR1 LNHDA, CDR2 SQIVND (reference sequence). The full variable domain, its missing parts supplied by reference TRBV19 and TRBJ1-5, is DGGITQSPKYLFRKEGQNVTLSCEQNLNHDAMYWYRQDPGQGLRLIYYSQIVNDFQKGDIAEGYSVSREKKESFPLTVTSAQKNPTAFYLCASTDPRGNQPQHFGDGTRLSIL.

Worth noting for this clone: This CDR3 is also generated by other DNA sequences in the sample. The chain recombines TRBV18 with TRBJ2-2, with D unclear. The CDR3 has 11 residues. Trimming removed 2 bases at V and 5 bases at J, with 0 bases between. The germline V gene encodes CDR1 KGHSH and CDR2 LQKENI. CDR3 sequence reads: CASSPTGELFF. As DNA, the CDR3 is TGTGCCAGCTCACCAACCGGGGAGCTGTTTTTT.

This clone was found once. This chain links TRBV30 with TRBJ1-2; 7 bases agree with TRBD1. The V gene end was trimmed by 0 bases and the J gene end by 4 bases; junction bases not matched to a gene: 5. This CDR3 contains 14 residues. Germline CDR1 is GTSNPN and CDR2 is SVGIG (reference sequence). CDR3 nucleotides: TGTGCCTGGAGTGTACAAGGGGGCTTCTATGGCTACACCTTC. This gives the protein CAWSVQGGFYGYTF.

The J gene is TRBJ2-7, the V gene TRBV5-1, with D tentatively TRBD2 (5 bases). V lost 4 bases, J lost 5 bases, and 10 bases lay in between. The CDR3 is made up of 12 amino acids. Germline CDR1 SGHRS, CDR2 YFSETQ. CDR3 protein: CASSTGFDEQYF. CDR3 bases: TGCGCCAGCAGCACGGGGTTCGACGAGCAGTACTTC. Looking up the rest from reference TRBV5-1 and TRBJ2-7 gives the full variable domain: KAGVTQTPRYLIKTRGQQVTLSCSPISGHRSVSWYQQTPGQGLQFLFEYFSETQRNKGNFPGRFSGRQFSNSRSEMNVSTLELGDSALYLCASSTGFDEQYFGPGTRLTVT.

The chain has TRBV29-1 and TRBJ2-1; TRBD2 matches at 8 bases. The CDR3 is made up of 14 amino acids. V lost 3 bases to trimming and J lost 7 bases; unmatched junction nucleotides: 8. CDR1 is SQVTM and CDR2 is ANQGSEA in the germline V gene. As DNA, the CDR3 is TGCAGCGTTGATGGGGTAGCGGGAACGAATGAGCAGTTCTTC. Translation gives CSVDGVAGTNEQFF.

This clone was detected once. The V and J genes are TRBV5-1 and TRBJ2-3, with a weak D call TRBD1 (5 bases). The CDR3 covers 18 residues. CDR1 is SGHRS, CDR2 YFSETQ, per germline. V shed 0 bases and J shed 0 bases, with 17 bases lying between them. The CDR3 here is CASSLASTGFTSTDTQYF. In DNA form, the CDR3 reads TGCGCCAGCAGCTTGGCCTCTACAGGTTTTACTAGCACAGATACGCAGTATTTT.

The CDR3 region is CATAGTSGNHEQFF. The CDR3 bases are TGTGCCACCGCCGGGACTAGCGGGAACCATGAGCAGTTCTTC. The gene calls are TRBV15 and TRBJ2-1; the match to TRBD2 covers 13 bases. This CDR3 comprises 14 residues. V shed 8 bases and J 8 bases; nucleotides not matched to a gene: 6. CDR1 LNHNV and CDR2 YYDKDF come from the germline V gene (reference sequence).